Shown below are 14 T cell receptor beta chains from a single sample sequenced in a study of cytotoxic CD8 clonotypes in ibrutinib-treated CLL. The assay was immunoSEQ multiplex PCR, and TCRdb's table has in-frame clones only and misses some. The profile covers about 160,000 clones, with around 84% appearing a single time and approximately 2% taken by the ten largest. The sequences come from PBMCs, collected after 12 months of ibrutinib treatment. The receptors derive from a human donor with chronic lymphocytic leukemia.

The rearrangement joins TRBV11-1 to TRBJ1-1; TRBD1 agrees at 9 bases. V was clipped by 5 bases and J by 11 bases; unmatched bases: 6. The germline V gene has CDR1 SGHAT and CDR2 FQDESV (reference sequence). There are 12 residues in the CDR3. In nucleotides, the CDR3 is TGTGCCAGCAGCCCGGACAGGGGACATGCTTTCTTT. Translated: CASSPDRGHAFF. The full variable domain, with the rest looked up from reference TRBV11-1 and TRBJ1-1, is EAEVAQSPRYKITEKSQAVAFWCDPISGHATLYWYRQILGQGPELLVQFQDESVVDDSQLPKDRFSAERLKGVDSTLKIQPAELGDSAMYLCASSPDRGHAFFGQGTRLTVV.

This chain uses TRBV7-9 with TRBJ2-5; perhaps TRBD2 as D (6 bases). Trimming shortened V by 3 bases and J by 8 bases, and 16 bases separated the two germline ends. The CDR3 spans 14 residues. Germline V gene sequence: CDR1 SEHNR, CDR2 FQNEAQ (reference sequence). The CDR3 protein is CASSLGLSPLTQYF. CDR3 coding DNA: TGTGCCAGCAGCTTGGGACTGTCTCCCCTAACCCAGTACTTC.

The J gene is TRBJ1-2, the V gene TRBV11-2; possible D gene TRBD1, 5 bases. V lost 2 bases and J 4 bases, leaving 17 bases between the germline ends. Per germline, CDR1 SGHAT and CDR2 FQNNGV. The CDR3 is 16 amino acids. This CDR3 is CASSLSLGGTGYGYTF. For the CDR3, the DNA is TGTGCCAGCAGCTTATCATTGGGCGGGACTGGCTATGGCTACACCTTC.

This chain joins TRBV6-5 and TRBJ1-4; 12 bases match TRBD1. This CDR3 region has 15 residues. The J segment lost 10 bases and the V segment lost 4 bases, leaving 7 bases of the junction unmatched. Germline CDR1 MNHEY, CDR2 SVGAGI. The CDR3 sequence: CASSSSGTGGGKLFF. In DNA, the CDR3 is TGTGCCAGCAGTTCCTCCGGGACAGGGGGCGGAAAACTGTTTTTT.

About this clone itself: The same CDR3 can be traced to other DNA sequences in this sample. The chain is built from TRBV6-4 and TRBJ1-2; D is uncertain. The CDR3 consists of 11 residues. The germline V gene encodes CDR1 MRHNA and CDR2 SNTAGT. The V gene lost 0 bases and the J gene lost 8 bases, with 4 bases spanning the gap. The CDR3: CASSDSRGYTF. In nucleotides, the CDR3 is TGTGCCAGCAGTGACTCCAGAGGCTACACCTTC.

The chain recombines TRBV19 with TRBJ1-2; D might be TRBD1 (6 bases). This CDR3 contains 13 residues. In germline, CDR1 is LNHDA, CDR2 SQIVND (reference sequence). V was pared by 6 bases and J by 8 bases, with 16 bases between. The DNA of the CDR3 is TGTGCCAGTAGGGCGTACAGGGAGAGGGGCTACACCTTC. Its translation: CASRAYRERGYTF. Filled out from reference TRBV19 and TRBJ1-2, the complete variable domain reads DGGITQSPKYLFRKEGQNVTLSCEQNLNHDAMYWYRQDPGQGLRLIYYSQIVNDFQKGDIAEGYSVSREKKESFPLTVTSAQKNPTAFYLCASRAYRERGYTFGSGTRLTVV.

This clone was counted a few times. The chain combines TRBV27 with TRBJ2-4; D is perhaps TRBD1 or TRBD2 (5 bases each). The CDR3 runs to 15 residues. Germline CDR1 MNHEY, CDR2 SMNVEV (reference sequence). Trimming removed 8 bases at V and 6 bases at J, with 20 bases between. DNA for the CDR3: TGTGCCAGCGGCCCCTGGGGACGCGGCGGAAACATTCAGTACTTC. It codes for CASGPWGRGGNIQYF.

The genes are TRBV5-1 and TRBJ1-1, with D unresolved. This CDR3 is 15 amino acids long. Per the germline V gene, CDR1 is SGHRS and CDR2 is YFSETQ. The ends were cut back, 0 bases at V and 4 bases at J, with 13 bases in the middle. In DNA form, the CDR3 reads TGCGCCAGCAGCTTGGTGAAGGGAAGAAGCACTGAAGCTTTCTTT. Translation: CASSLVKGRSTEAFF. Full variable domain (rest looked up from reference TRBV5-1 and TRBJ1-1): KAGVTQTPRYLIKTRGQQVTLSCSPISGHRSVSWYQQTPGQGLQFLFEYFSETQRNKGNFPGRFSGRQFSNSRSEMNVSTLELGDSALYLCASSLVKGRSTEAFFGQGTRLTVV.

The chain employs TRBV7-8 and TRBJ1-2; D might be TRBD1 (6 bases). V lost 8 bases and J lost 7, with 11 bases in between. The CDR3 totals 11 residues. Germline loops: CDR1 SGHVS, CDR2 FQNEAQ. The CDR3 spells CASGRGAGYTF. DNA for the CDR3: TGTGCCAGCGGCAGGGGAGCTGGCTACACCTTC. Full variable domain (rest looked up from reference TRBV7-8 and TRBJ1-2): GAGVSQSPRYKVAKRGQDVALRCDPISGHVSLFWYQQALGQGPEFLTYFQNEAQLDKSGLPSDRFFAERPEGSVSTLKIQRTQQEDSAVYLCASGRGAGYTFGSGTRLTVV.

The chain joins TRBV19 to TRBJ2-2, with 12 nucleotides matching TRBD1. Germline V gives CDR1 LNHDA, CDR2 SQIVND (reference sequence). The length of the CDR3 is 17 residues. The V and J ends lost 7 bases and 5 bases, in that order; junction bases with no gene match: 11. The CDR3 here is CASNLLPGQGATGELFF. DNA for the CDR3: TGTGCCAGTAACCTGCTCCCGGGACAGGGGGCTACCGGGGAGCTGTTTTTT.

In this sample, this clone turned up a few times. The J gene is TRBJ1-1, the V gene TRBV29-1; D is unclear. Germline lookup yields CDR1 SQVTM and CDR2 ANQGSEA. Trimming removed 3 bases at V and 5 bases at J, with 7 bases between. The CDR3 consists of 11 residues. CDR3 DNA sequence: TGCAGCGTTGACGCGAGGACTGAAGCTTTCTTT. This gives the protein CSVDARTEAFF.

The chain employs TRBV28 and TRBJ1-3; no reliable D call. The CDR3 totals 16 residues. V gave up 5 bases and J gave up 3 bases, with 17 bases separating them. CDR1 and CDR2 from the germline V gene are MDHEN and SYDVKM. The DNA of the CDR3 is TGTGCCAGCAGTCTCGAGAGGTTCAGACATGGAAACACCATATATTTT. Translation gives CASSLERFRHGNTIYF.

This clone occurred a few times. The V call is TRBV28, the J call TRBJ1-4; D is perhaps TRBD1 (5 bases). Germline V lookup: CDR1 MDHEN, CDR2 SYDVKM. V was pared by 5 bases and J by 4 bases, with 20 bases between. This CDR3 is 17 amino acids long. CDR3 sequence (DNA): TGTGCCAGCAGTGGAGTTTCAGGGTTGAAGGGTAATGAAAAACTGTTTTTT. Translating gives CASSGVSGLKGNEKLFF.

V usage is TRBV7-2 and J usage is TRBJ2-7; 7 nucleotides match TRBD1. The CDR3 has 14 amino acids. Germline CDR1 is SGHTA and CDR2 is FQGNSA. J lost 2 bases, V lost 2 bases, and 3 bases had no gene match. The CDR3 coding sequence is TGTGCCAGCAGCTTAACAGGGGACACCTACGAGCAGTACTTC. It is translated as CASSLTGDTYEQYF.